The TCR beta chain described here comes from a study of blood T cell repertoires in COVID-19. The repertoire was sequenced with immunoSEQ multiplex PCR; TCRdb's copy has only in-frame clones and lacks some. The sample records approximately 390,000 clones, 85% to 90% being singletons. V trimming: 4 bases; J trimming: 6 bases; junction bases outside the gene matches: 12. CDR3 length: 15 residues. Looked up from germline, CDR1 is MDHEN and CDR2 is SYDVKM. Each recovered donor of Cohort 3 presented with two negative PCRs, clearance, or symptom resolution. This TCR was recovered from a woman between 50 and 59 years old who had recovered from COVID-19. The V gene is TRBV28, the J gene TRBJ2-7, with 7 bases aligning to TRBD2. The sequenced sample was PBMCs or T cells enriched from blood (not recorded which). In DNA form, the CDR3 reads TGTGCCAGCAGTTCCCGTCGCTTCGGGGGGTCCGAGCAGTACTTC. Translating gives CASSSRRFGGSEQYF.